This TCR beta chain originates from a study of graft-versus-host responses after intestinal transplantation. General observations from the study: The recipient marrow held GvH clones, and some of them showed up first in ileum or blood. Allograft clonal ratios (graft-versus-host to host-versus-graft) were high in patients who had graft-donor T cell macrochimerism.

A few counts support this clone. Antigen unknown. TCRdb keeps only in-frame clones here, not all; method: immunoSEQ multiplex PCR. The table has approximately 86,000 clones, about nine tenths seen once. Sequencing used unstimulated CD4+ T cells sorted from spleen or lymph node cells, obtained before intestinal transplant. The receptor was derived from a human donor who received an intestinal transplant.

CDR3: CASSYSFQTGNTIYF. The DNA of the CDR3 is TGTGCCAGCAGTTACTCGTTCCAAACTGGAAACACCATATATTTT. This chain links TRBV6-5 with TRBJ1-3, with D uncertain. There are 15 residues in the CDR3. Germline loops: CDR1 MNHEY, CDR2 SVGAGI. V gave up 0 bases and J gave up 2 bases, with 8 bases separating them.